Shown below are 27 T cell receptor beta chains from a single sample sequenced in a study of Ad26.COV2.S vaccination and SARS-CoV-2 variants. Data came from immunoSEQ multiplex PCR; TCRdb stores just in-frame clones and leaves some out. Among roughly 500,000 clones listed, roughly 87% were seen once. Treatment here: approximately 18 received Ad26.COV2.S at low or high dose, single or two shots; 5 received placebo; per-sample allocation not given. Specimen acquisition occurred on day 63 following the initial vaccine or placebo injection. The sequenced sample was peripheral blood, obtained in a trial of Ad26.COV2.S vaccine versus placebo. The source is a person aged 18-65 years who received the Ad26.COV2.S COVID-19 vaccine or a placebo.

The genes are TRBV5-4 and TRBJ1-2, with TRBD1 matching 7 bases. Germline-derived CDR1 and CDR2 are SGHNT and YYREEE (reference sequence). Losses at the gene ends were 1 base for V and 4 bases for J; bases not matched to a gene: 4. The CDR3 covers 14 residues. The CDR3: CASSLKQGPYGYTF. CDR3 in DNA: TGTGCCAGCAGCTTGAAACAGGGGCCCTATGGCTACACCTTC.

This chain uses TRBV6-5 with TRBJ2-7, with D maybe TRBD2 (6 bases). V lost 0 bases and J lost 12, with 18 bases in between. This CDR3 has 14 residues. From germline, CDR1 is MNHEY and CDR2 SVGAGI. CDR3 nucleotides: TGTGCCAGCAGTTACTCGGGACTCCAATTCGGGCTGTACTTC. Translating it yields CASSYSGLQFGLYF.

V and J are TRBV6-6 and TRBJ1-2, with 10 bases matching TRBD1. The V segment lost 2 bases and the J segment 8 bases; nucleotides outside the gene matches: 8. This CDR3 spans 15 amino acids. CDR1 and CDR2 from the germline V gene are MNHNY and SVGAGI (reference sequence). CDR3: CASSYNRQGAQGYTF. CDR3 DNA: TGTGCCAGCAGTTACAACAGACAGGGGGCGCAGGGCTACACCTTC.

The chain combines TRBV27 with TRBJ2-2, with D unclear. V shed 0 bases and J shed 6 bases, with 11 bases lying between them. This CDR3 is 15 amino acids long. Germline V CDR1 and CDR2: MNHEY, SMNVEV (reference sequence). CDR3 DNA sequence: TGTGCCAGCAGTTTATCCTGGTCCGGTGCCGGGGAGCTGTTTTTT. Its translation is CASSLSWSGAGELFF.

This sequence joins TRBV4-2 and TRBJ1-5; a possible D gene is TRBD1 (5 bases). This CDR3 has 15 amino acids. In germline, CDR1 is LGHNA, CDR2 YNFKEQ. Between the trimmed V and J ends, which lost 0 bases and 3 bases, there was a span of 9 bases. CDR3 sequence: CASSQDPGHNQPQHF. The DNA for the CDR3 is TGTGCCAGCAGCCAAGATCCGGGGCACAATCAGCCCCAGCATTTT.

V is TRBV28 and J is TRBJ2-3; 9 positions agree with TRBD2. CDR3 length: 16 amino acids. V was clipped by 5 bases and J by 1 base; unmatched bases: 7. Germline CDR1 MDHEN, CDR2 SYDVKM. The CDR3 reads CASSQISGSGTDTQYF. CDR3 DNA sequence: TGTGCCAGCAGTCAGATTAGCGGGAGTGGCACAGATACGCAGTATTTT.

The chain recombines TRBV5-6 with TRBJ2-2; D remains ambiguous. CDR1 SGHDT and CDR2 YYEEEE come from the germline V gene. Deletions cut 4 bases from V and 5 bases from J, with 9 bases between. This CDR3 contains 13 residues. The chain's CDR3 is CASSLQSTGELFF. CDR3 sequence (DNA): TGTGCCAGCAGCCTCCAATCTACCGGGGAGCTGTTTTTT.

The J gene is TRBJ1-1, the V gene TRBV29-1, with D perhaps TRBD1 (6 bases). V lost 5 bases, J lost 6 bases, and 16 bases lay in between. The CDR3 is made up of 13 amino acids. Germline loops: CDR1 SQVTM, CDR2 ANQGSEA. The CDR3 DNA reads TGCAGCGTTCCAGAGGGGGATAGGGCTGAAGCTTTCTTT. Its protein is CSVPEGDRAEAFF.

The CDR3: CASSLDRGWGQRETQYF. DNA for the CDR3: TGTGCCAGCAGCTTAGACAGGGGATGGGGACAAAGGGAGACCCAGTACTTC. The gene calls are TRBV11-2 and TRBJ2-5; D may be TRBD1 (6 bases). This CDR3 is 17 amino acids long. The V gene's germline CDR1 is SGHAT and CDR2 FQNNGV. The germline V and J ends were trimmed by 0 bases and 5 bases, with 19 bases remaining between them.

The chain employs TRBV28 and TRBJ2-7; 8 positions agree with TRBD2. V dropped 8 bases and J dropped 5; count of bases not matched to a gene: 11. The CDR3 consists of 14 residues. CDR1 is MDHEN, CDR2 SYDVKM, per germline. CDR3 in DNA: TGTGCCAGCCTCCCCTCCGGGACTAGTGACGAGCAGTACGTC. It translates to CASLPSGTSDEQYV.

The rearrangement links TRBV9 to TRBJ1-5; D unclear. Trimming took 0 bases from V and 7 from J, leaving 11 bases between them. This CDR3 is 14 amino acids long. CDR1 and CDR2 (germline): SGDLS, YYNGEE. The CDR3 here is CASSVGPDAQPQHF. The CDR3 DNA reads TGTGCCAGCAGCGTAGGACCAGACGCCCAGCCCCAGCATTTT.

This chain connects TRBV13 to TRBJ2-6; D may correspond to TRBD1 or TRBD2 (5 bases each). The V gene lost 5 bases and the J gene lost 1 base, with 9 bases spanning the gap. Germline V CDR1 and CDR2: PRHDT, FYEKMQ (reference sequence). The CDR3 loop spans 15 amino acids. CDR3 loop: CASSPWGSGANVLTF. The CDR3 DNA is TGTGCCAGCAGCCCCTGGGGGTCTGGGGCCAACGTCCTGACTTTC.

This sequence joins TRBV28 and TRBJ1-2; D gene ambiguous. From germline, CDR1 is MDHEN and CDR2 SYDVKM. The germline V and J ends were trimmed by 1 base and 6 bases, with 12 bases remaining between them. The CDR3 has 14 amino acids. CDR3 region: CASSLYPPSDGYTF. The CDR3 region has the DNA TGTGCCAGCAGTTTATATCCCCCTTCTGATGGCTACACCTTC.

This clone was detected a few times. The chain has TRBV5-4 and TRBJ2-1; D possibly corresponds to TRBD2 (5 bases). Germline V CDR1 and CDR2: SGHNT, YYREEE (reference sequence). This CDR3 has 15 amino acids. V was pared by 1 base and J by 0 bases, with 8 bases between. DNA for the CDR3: TGTGCCAGCAGCTTGAGCGGTAGCTCCTACAATGAGCAGTTCTTC. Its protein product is CASSLSGSSYNEQFF.

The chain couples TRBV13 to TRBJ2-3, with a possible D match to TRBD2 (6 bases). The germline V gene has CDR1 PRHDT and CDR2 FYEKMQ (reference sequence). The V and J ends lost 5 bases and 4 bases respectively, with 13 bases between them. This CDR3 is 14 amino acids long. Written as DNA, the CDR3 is TGTGCCAGCAGCCCCCGGGGGTTGTCAGATACGCAGTATTTT. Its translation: CASSPRGLSDTQYF.

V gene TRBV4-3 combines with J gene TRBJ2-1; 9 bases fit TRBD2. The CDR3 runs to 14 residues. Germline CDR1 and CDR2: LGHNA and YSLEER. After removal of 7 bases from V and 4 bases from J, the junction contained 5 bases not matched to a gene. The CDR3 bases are TGCGCCAGCACCGCGGGGGGGCCTTACAATGAGCAGTTCTTC. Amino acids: CASTAGGPYNEQFF.

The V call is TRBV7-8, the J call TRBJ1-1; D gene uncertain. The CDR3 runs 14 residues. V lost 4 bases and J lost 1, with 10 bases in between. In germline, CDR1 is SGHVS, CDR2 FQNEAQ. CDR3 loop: CASSSPEGNTEAFF. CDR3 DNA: TGTGCCAGCAGCTCGCCCGAGGGGAACACTGAAGCTTTCTTT. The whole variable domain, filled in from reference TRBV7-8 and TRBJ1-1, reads GAGVSQSPRYKVAKRGQDVALRCDPISGHVSLFWYQQALGQGPEFLTYFQNEAQLDKSGLPSDRFFAERPEGSVSTLKIQRTQQEDSAVYLCASSSPEGNTEAFFGQGTRLTVV.

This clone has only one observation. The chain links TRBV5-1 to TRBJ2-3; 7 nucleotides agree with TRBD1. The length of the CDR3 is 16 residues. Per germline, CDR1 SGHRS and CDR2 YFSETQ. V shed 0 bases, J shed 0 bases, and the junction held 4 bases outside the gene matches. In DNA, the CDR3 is TGCGCCAGCAGCTTGGCAGGGGGATTTAGCACAGATACGCAGTATTTT. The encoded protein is CASSLAGGFSTDTQYF.

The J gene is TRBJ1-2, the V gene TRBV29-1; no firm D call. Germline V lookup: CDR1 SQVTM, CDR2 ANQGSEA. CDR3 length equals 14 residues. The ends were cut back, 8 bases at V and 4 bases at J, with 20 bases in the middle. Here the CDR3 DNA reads TGCAGCACTCGACGGTACGATGCCAGCTATGGCTACACCTTC. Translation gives CSTRRYDASYGYTF.

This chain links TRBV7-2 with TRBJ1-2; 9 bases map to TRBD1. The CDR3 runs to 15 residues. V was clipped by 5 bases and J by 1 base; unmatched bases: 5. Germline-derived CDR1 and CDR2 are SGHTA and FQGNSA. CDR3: CASSEGQGINYGYTF. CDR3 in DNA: TGTGCCAGCAGCGAAGGACAGGGGATTAACTATGGCTACACCTTC.

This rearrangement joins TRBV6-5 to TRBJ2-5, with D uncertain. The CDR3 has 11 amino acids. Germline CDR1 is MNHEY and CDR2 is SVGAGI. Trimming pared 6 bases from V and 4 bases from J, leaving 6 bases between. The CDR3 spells CASRIRETQYF. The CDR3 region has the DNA TGTGCCAGCAGAATTAGAGAGACCCAGTACTTC.

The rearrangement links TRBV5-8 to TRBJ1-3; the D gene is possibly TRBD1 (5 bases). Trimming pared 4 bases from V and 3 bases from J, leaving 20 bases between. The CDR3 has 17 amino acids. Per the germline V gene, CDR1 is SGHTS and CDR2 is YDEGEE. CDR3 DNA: TGTGCCAGCAGCCGAGTCGGGACCCTGGACGGTGGAAACACCATATATTTT. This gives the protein CASSRVGTLDGGNTIYF.

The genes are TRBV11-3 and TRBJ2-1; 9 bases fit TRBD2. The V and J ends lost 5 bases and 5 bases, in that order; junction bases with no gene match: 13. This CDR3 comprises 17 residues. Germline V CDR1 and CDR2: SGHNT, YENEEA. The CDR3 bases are TGTGCCAGCAGCCCCGGTAGGGGGCGCGGGGGGGACAATGAGCAGTTCTTC. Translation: CASSPGRGRGGDNEQFF.

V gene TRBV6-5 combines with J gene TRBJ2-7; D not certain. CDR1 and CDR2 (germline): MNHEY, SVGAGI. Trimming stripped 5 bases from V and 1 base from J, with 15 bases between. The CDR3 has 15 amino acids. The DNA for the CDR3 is TGTGCCAGCAGTATAGGTCCCTTGGGGTCCTACGAGCAGTACTTC. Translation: CASSIGPLGSYEQYF.

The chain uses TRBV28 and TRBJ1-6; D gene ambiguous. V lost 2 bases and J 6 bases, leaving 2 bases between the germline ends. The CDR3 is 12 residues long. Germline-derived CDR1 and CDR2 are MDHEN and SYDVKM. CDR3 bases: TGTGCCAGCAGTTTACCTAATTCACCCCTCCACTTT. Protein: CASSLPNSPLHF.

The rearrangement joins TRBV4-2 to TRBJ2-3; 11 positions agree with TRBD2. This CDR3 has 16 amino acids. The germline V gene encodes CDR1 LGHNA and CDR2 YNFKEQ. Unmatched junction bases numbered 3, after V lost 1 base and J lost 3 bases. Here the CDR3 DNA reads TGTGCCAGCAGCCAAGTTCTAGCGGGGGGAACAGATACGCAGTATTTT. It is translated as CASSQVLAGGTDTQYF.

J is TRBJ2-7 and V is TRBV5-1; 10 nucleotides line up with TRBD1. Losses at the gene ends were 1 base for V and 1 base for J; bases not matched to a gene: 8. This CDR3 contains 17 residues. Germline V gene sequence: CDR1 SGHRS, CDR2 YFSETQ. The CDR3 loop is CASSLNPGTGASYEQYF. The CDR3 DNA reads TGCGCCAGCAGCTTGAACCCCGGGACAGGGGCTTCCTACGAGCAGTACTTC.